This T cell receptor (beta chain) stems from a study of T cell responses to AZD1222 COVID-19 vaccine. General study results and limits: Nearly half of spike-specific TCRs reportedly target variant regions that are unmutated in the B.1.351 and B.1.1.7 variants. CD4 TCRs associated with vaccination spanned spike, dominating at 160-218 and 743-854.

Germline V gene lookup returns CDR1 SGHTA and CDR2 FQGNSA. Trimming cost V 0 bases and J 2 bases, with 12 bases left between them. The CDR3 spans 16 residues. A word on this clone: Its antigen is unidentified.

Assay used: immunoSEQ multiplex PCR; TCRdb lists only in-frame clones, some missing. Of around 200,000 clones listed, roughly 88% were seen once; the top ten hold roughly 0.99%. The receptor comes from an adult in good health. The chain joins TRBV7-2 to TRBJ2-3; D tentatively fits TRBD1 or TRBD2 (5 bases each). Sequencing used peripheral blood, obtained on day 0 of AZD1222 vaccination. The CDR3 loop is CASSLAWGSNTDTQYF. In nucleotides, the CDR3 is TGTGCCAGCAGCTTAGCTTGGGGGTCGAACACAGATACGCAGTATTTT.